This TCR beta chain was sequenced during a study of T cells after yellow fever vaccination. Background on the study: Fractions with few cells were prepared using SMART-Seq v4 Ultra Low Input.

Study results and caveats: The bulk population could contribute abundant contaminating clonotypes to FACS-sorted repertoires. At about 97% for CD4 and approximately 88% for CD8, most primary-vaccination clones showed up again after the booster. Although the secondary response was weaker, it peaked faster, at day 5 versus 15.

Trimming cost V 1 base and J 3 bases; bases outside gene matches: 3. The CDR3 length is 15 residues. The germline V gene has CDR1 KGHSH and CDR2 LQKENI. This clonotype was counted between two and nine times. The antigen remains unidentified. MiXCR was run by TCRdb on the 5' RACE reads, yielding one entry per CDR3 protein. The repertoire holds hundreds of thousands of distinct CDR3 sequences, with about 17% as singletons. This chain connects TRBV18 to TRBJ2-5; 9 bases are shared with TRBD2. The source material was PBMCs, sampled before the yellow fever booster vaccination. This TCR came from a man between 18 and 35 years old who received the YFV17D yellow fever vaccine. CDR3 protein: CASSPLAGAEETQYF. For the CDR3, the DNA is TGTGCCAGCTCACCACTAGCGGGGGCGGAAGAGACCCAGTACTTC.